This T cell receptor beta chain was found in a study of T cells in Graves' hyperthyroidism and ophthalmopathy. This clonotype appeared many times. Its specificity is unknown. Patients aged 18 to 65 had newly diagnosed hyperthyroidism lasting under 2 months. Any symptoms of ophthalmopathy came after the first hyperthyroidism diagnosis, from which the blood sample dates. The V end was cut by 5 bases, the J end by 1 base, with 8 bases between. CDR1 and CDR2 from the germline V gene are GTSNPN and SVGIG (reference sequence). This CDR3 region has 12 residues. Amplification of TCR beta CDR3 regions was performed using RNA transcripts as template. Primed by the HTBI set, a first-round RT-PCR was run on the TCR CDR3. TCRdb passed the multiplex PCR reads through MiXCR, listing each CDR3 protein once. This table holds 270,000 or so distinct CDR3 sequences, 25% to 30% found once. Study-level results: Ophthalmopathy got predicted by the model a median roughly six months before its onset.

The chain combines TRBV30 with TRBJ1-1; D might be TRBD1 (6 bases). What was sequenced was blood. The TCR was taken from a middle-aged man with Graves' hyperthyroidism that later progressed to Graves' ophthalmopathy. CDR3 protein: CAWGQPNTEAFF. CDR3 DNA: TGTGCCTGGGGACAGCCGAACACTGAAGCTTTCTTT.